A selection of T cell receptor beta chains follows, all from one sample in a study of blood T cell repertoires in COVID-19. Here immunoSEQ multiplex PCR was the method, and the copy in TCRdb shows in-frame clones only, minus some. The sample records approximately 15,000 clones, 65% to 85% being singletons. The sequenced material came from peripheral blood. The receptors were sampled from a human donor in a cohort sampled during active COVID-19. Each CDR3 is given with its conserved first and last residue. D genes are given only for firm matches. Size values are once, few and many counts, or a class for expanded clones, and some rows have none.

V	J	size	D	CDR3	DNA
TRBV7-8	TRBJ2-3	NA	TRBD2	CASSLVSGGAGDTQYF	TGTGCCAGCAGCTTAGTAAGCGGGGGGGCCGGGGATACGCAGTATTTT
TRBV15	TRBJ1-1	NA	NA	CATSRDRNTEAFF	TGTGCCACCAGCAGAGACAGGAACACTGAAGCTTTCTTT
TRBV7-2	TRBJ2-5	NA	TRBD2	CASSLAGVAGEQETQYF	TGTGCCAGCAGCTTAGCTGGGGTAGCGGGGGAGCAAGAGACCCAGTACTTC
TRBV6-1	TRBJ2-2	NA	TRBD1	CASSGRQGRTTGELFF	TGTGCCAGCAGTGGCCGACAGGGGAGAACAACCGGGGAGCTGTTTTTT
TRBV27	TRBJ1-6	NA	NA	CASSLTGIAPLHF	TGTGCCAGCAGTTTAACGGGAATAGCACCCCTCCACTTT
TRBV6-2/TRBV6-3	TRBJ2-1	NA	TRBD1	CASSYATGAVGEQFF	TGTGCCAGCAGTTACGCGACAGGGGCCGTTGGTGAGCAGTTCTTC
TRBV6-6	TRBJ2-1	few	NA	CASIGLGGDNEQFF	TGTGCCAGCATCGGGTTAGGAGGAGACAATGAGCAGTTCTTC
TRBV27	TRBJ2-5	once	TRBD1	CASSPWTGGRETQYF	TGTGCCAGCAGTCCTTGGACAGGGGGAAGGGAGACCCAGTACTTC
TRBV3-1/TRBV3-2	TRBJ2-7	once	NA	CASSQVTGFRYF	TGTGCCAGCAGCCAAGTTACAGGGTTTAGGTACTTC
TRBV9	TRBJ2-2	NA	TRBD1	CASSVRTGATGELFF	TGTGCCAGCAGCGTAAGGACAGGGGCCACCGGGGAGCTGTTTTTT
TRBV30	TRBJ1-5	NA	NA	CAWSVKGRDQPQHF	TGTGCCTGGAGTGTTAAGGGGAGGGATCAGCCCCAGCATTTT
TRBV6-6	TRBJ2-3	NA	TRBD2	CASSYPSGGLPDTQYF	TGTGCCAGCAGTTACCCTAGCGGGGGTTTACCAGATACGCAGTATTTT